This T cell receptor beta chain was retrieved from a study of CD8+ T cells in alopecia areata. Study as a whole: Patients received oral tofacitinib, 5 to 10 mg twice daily, for moderate-to-severe alopecia areata.

As regards this clone: What it recognizes is unknown.

RNA was extracted and reverse transcribed into cDNA as the sequencing template. Some clones are missing from TCRdb's copy, which holds only in-frame ones; the method was immunoSEQ multiplex PCR. The table records about 76,000 clones, approximately 66% of them present only once. General study results and limits: Affected lesional scalp, above all in alopecia totalis/universalis, was more clonal than normal scalp.

Specified treatment: oral pan-JAK inhibitor, 5-10 mg twice daily. Collection of lesional scalp punch biopsies and peripheral blood was performed in alopecia areata patients. CD4+ and CD8+ T cells were sorted from PBMCs. The V gene's germline CDR1 is MGHRA and CDR2 YSYEKL. The CDR3 runs to 15 residues. With 4 bases removed from V and 7 bases from J, the gap between germline ends came to 16 bases. Sequences were derived from CD8+ T cells sorted from blood, sampled at week 24, from a patient treated with tofacitinib. The receptor's source is a human donor with alopecia areata. The J gene is TRBJ2-2, the V gene TRBV4-1; either TRBD1 or TRBD2 may fit D (5 bases each). The CDR3 protein is CASSPTETGFGELFF. DNA for the CDR3: TGCGCCAGCAGCCCGACAGAGACGGGGTTCGGGGAGCTGTTTTTT.